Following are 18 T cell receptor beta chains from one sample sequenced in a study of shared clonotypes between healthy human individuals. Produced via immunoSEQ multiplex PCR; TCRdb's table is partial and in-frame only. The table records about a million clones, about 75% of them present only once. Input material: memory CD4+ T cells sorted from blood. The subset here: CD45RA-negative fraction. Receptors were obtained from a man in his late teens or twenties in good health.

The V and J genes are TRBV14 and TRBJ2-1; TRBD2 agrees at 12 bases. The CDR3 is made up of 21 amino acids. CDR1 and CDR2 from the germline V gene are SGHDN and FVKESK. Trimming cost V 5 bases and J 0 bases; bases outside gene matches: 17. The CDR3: CASSYKMTGTSGPSSYNEQFF. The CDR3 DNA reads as TGTGCCAGCAGCTACAAAATGACCGGGACTAGCGGGCCTAGCTCCTACAATGAGCAGTTCTTC.

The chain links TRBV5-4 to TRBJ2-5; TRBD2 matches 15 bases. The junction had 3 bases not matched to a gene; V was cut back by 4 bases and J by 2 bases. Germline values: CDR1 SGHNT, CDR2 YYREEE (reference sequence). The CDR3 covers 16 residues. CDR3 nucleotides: TGTGCCAGCAGCGCGGGACTAGCGGGGGGACAAGAGACCCAGTACTTC. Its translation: CASSAGLAGGQETQYF.

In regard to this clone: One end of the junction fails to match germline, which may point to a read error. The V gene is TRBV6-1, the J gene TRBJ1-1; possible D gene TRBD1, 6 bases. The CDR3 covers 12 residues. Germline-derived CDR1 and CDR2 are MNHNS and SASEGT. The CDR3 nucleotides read TGTGCCAGCAGTGATAGGCAAGTACAGGGACCCTTT. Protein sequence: CASSDRQVQGPF.

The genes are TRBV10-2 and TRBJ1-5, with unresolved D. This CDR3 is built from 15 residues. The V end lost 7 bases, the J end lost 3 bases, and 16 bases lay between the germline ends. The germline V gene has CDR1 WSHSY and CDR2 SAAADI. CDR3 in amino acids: CASTPVGHYNQPQHF. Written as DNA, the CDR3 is TGCGCCAGCACCCCGGTAGGCCACTACAATCAGCCCCAGCATTTT.

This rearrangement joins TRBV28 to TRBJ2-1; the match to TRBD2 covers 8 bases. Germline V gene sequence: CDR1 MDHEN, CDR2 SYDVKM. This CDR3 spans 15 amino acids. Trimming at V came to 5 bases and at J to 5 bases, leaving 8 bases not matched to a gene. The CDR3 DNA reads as TGTGCCAGCAGTCAGAGACTAGCGAGCCACAATGAGCAGTTCTTC. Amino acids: CASSQRLASHNEQFF.

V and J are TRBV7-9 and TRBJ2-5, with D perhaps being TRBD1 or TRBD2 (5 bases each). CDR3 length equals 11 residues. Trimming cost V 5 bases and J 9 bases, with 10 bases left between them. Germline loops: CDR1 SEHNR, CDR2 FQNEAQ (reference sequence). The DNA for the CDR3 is TGTGCCAGCAGCCTCCGGGACCCCCAGTACTTC. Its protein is CASSLRDPQYF.

In DNA, the CDR3 is TGCAGCGTTTGTCAGGGGCTCGTTGAAGCTTTCTTT. Its translation: CSVCQGLVEAFF. V usage is TRBV29-1 and J usage is TRBJ1-1, with D possibly being TRBD1 (6 bases). From germline, CDR1 is SQVTM and CDR2 ANQGSEA. V gave up 5 bases and J gave up 7 bases, with 14 bases separating them. CDR3 size: 12 residues.

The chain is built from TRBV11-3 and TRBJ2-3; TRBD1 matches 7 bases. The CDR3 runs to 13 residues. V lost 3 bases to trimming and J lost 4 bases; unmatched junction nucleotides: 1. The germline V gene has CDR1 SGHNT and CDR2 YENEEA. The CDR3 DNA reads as TGTGCCAGCAGCTTGCAGGGGGCAGATACGCAGTATTTT. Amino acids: CASSLQGADTQYF. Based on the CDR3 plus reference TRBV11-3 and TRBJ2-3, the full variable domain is EAGVVQSPRYKIIEKKQPVAFWCNPISGHNTLYWYLQNLGQGPELLIRYENEEAVDDSQLPKDRFSAERLKGVDSTLKIQPAELGDSAVYLCASSLQGADTQYFGPGTRLTVL.

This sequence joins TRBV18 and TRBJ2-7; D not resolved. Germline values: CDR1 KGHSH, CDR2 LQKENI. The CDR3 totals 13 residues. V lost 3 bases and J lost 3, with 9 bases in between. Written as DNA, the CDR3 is TGTGCCAGCTCACCGGACCTAGGCTACGAGCAGTACTTC. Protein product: CASSPDLGYEQYF.

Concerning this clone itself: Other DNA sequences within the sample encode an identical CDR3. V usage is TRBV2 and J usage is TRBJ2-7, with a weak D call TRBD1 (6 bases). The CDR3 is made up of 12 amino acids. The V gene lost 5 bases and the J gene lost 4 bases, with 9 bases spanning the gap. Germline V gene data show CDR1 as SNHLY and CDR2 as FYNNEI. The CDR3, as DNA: TGTGCCAGCAGTACAGGGTCTTACGAGCAGTACTTC. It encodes CASSTGSYEQYF.

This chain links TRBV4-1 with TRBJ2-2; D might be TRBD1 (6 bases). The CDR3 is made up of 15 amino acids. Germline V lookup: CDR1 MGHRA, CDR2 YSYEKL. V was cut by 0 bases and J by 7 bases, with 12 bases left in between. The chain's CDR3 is CASSQESRGSGELFF. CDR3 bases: TGCGCCAGCAGCCAAGAATCCAGGGGAAGCGGGGAGCTGTTTTTT.

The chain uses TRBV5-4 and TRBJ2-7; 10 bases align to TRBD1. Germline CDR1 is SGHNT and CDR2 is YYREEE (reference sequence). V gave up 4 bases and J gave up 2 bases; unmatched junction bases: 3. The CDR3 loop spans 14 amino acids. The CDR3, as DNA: TGTGCCAGCAGCACCGGGACAGGGGCCTACGAGCAGTACTTC. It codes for CASSTGTGAYEQYF. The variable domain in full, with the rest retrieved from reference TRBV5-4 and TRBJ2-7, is ETGVTQSPTHLIKTRGQQVTLRCSSQSGHNTVSWYQQALGQGPQFIFQYYREEENGRGNFPPRFSGLQFPNYSSELNVNALELDDSALYLCASSTGTGAYEQYFGPGTRLTVT.

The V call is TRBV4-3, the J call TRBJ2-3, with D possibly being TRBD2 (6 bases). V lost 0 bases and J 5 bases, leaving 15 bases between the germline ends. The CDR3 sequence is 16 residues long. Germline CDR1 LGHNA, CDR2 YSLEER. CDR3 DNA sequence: TGCGCCAGCAGCCAAGATTGGAGGGCGTTAGGAGATACGCAGTATTTT. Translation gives CASSQDWRALGDTQYF.

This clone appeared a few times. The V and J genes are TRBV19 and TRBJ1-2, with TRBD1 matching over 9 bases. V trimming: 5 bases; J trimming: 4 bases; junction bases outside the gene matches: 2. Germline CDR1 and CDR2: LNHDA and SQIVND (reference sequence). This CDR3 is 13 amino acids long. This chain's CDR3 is CASSPTGGYGYTF. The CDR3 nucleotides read TGTGCCAGTAGTCCGACAGGGGGCTATGGCTACACCTTC.

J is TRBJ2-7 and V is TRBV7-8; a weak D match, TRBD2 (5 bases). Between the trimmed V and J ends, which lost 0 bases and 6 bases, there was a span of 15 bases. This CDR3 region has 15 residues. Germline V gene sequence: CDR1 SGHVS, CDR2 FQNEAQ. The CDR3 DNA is TGTGCCAGCAGCTTAGCCCTAAGGGTTGGAGGCGAGCAGTACTTC. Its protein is CASSLALRVGGEQYF.

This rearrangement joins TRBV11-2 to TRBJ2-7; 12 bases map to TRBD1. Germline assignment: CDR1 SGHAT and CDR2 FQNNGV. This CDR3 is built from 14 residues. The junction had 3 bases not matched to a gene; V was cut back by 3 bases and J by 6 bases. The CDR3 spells CASSLGQGAFEQYF. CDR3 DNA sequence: TGTGCCAGCAGCTTGGGACAGGGGGCTTTCGAGCAGTACTTC.

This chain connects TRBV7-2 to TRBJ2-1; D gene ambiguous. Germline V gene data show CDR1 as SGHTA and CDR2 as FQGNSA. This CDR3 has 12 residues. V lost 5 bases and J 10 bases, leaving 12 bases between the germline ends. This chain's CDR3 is CASSPSWAEQFF. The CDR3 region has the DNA TGTGCCAGCAGCCCGAGCTGGGCGGAGCAGTTCTTC.

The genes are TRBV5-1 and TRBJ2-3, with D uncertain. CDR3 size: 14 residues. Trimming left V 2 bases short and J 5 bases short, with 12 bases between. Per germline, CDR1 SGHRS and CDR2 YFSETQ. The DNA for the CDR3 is TGCGCCAGCAGCTTCGGCAATGTTGGAGATACGCAGTATTTT. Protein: CASSFGNVGDTQYF.